These T cell receptor beta chains were read from a single sample in a study of blood T cell repertoires in COVID-19. Only in-frame clones appear in the TCRdb table, and some are missing; sequencing was by immunoSEQ multiplex PCR. The sample lists 70,000 to 100,000 clones; 88% were seen once. The source material was peripheral blood. The receptor source for this set is a woman aged 70-85 years with acute or convalescent COVID-19. Each CDR3 is given with its conserved first and last residue. The D gene is left open where the match is weak. Expanded clones get a size class; other rows say once, few or many, or leave the size out.

clone size	V gene	J gene	D gene	CDR3 protein	CDR3 DNA
few	TRBV3-1/TRBV3-2	TRBJ1-6	TRBD1	CASSQSFGTEHNSPLHF	TGTGCCAGCAGCCAATCCTTTGGGACAGAGCATAATTCACCCCTCCACTTT
.	TRBV5-1	TRBJ2-2	TRBD1	CASREQGAQTGELFF	TGCGCCAGCAGGGAACAGGGGGCGCAAACCGGGGAGCTGTTTTTT
once	TRBV6-5	TRBJ1-1	TRBD1	CASRLQGALNTEAFF	TGTGCCAGCAGACTACAGGGGGCTCTGAACACTGAAGCTTTCTTT
few	TRBV6-5	TRBJ2-6	.	CASSSSGFGANVLTF	TGTGCCAGCAGTTCGTCGGGGTTTGGGGCCAACGTCCTGACTTTC
once	TRBV18	TRBJ2-4	.	CASSPRYAKNIQYF	TGTGCCAGCTCACCCAGATATGCCAAAAACATTCAGTACTTC
.	TRBV3-1/TRBV3-2	TRBJ1-1	.	CASSLGAGEAFF	TGTGCCAGCAGCCTGGGGGCAGGTGAAGCTTTCTTT
.	TRBV6-5	TRBJ2-1	.	CASSYGPGVYNEQFF	TGTGCCAGCAGTTACGGGCCGGGAGTCTACAATGAGCAGTTCTTC
.	TRBV7-2	TRBJ2-2	.	CASRRVAGSGELFF	TGTGCCAGCAGACGTGTCGCGGGGTCCGGGGAGCTGTTTTTT
.	TRBV28	TRBJ2-5	TRBD2	CASSFWTSGEYQETQYF	TGTGCCAGCAGCTTCTGGACTAGCGGGGAGTACCAAGAGACCCAGTACTTC
.	TRBV5-1	TRBJ2-7	.	CASSLDTAYEQYF	TGCGCCAGCAGCTTGGACACCGCCTACGAGCAGTACTTC
.	TRBV4-2	TRBJ2-1	.	CASSQVVNEQFF	TGTGCCAGCAGCCAAGTAGTCAATGAGCAGTTCTTC
.	TRBV20-1	TRBJ2-2	TRBD2	CSASVAGGELFF	TGCAGTGCTAGTGTAGCGGGCGGGGAGCTGTTTTTT
.	TRBV5-4	TRBJ2-2	.	CASSPNRDTGELFF	TGTGCCAGCAGTCCAAACAGGGACACCGGGGAGCTGTTTTTT
.	TRBV24-1	TRBJ2-3	.	CATSAGFFDTQYF	TGTGCCACCAGTGCAGGGTTTTTCGATACGCAGTATTTT
.	TRBV3-1/TRBV3-2	TRBJ1-6	.	CASSQVRGRSSYNSPLHF	TGTGCCAGCAGCCAAGTAAGGGGCAGGAGCTCCTATAATTCACCCCTCCACTTT
.	TRBV9	TRBJ1-4	.	CASSVAGASNEKLFF	TGTGCCAGCAGCGTAGCAGGGGCGAGTAATGAAAAACTGTTTTTT
.	TRBV5-4	TRBJ1-4	TRBD1	CASSVGQGSRTNEKLFF	TGTGCCAGCAGCGTAGGACAGGGGTCGAGAACTAATGAAAAACTGTTTTTT
.	TRBV5-1	TRBJ1-2	TRBD1	CASSLTGDGANYGYTF	TGCGCCAGCAGCTTAACAGGGGACGGAGCTAACTATGGCTACACCTTC
.	TRBV19	TRBJ1-2	.	CASHAAGVGGYTF	TGTGCCAGCCACGCTGCGGGGGTTGGCGGCTACACCTTC
.	TRBV5-1	TRBJ2-1	.	CASSSLSGKYNEQFF	TGCGCCAGCAGCTCTCTGAGCGGTAAATACAATGAGCAGTTCTTC
.	TRBV5-6	TRBJ2-7	.	CASSLGWGTSSYEQYF	TGTGCCAGCAGCTTGGGTTGGGGCACCAGCTCCTACGAGCAGTACTTC
.	TRBV10-3	TRBJ2-7	.	CATTENNEQYF	TGTGCCACGACAGAAAACAACGAGCAGTACTTC
.	TRBV28	TRBJ2-3	.	CASSYRQPSTDTQYF	TGTGCCAGCAGTTACAGGCAACCTAGCACAGATACGCAGTATTTT
.	TRBV9	TRBJ2-1	.	CASSVLDSSYNEQFF	TGTGCCAGCAGCGTGTTGGACAGCTCCTACAATGAGCAGTTCTTC
.	TRBV12-3/TRBV12-4	TRBJ1-2	.	CASSVRADYGYTF	TGTGCCAGCAGTGTCAGGGCAGACTATGGCTACACCTTC
.	TRBV12-5	TRBJ2-1	TRBD2	CASGYLAASSYNEQFF	TGTGCTAGTGGTTACCTAGCGGCCAGCTCCTACAATGAGCAGTTCTTC
.	TRBV6-1	TRBJ1-1	.	CASSELGQNTEAFF	TGTGCCAGCAGTGAATTGGGACAGAACACTGAAGCTTTCTTT
.	TRBV4-1	TRBJ1-5	.	CASSHPNQPQHF	TGCGCCAGCAGCCACCCTAATCAGCCCCAGCATTTT
few	TRBV18	TRBJ1-1	TRBD1	CASSRLQGATEAFF	TGTGCCAGCTCACGATTACAGGGGGCCACTGAAGCTTTCTTT
.	TRBV28	TRBJ2-2	TRBD2	CASSSSSGNTGELFF	TGTGCCAGCAGTTCATCTAGCGGTAACACCGGGGAGCTGTTTTTT
.	TRBV4-1	TRBJ1-5	TRBD1	CASSQERTGRNQPQHF	TGCGCCAGCAGCCAAGAACGGACAGGACGGAATCAGCCCCAGCATTTT
.	TRBV4-1	TRBJ2-7	TRBD1	CASSHVLTGLGEQYF	TGCGCCAGCAGCCACGTACTGACAGGGCTGGGCGAGCAGTACTTC
.	TRBV5-1	TRBJ1-5	TRBD1	CASSLAGGGQPQHF	TGCGCCAGCAGCTTGGCAGGGGGCGGACAGCCCCAGCATTTT
.	TRBV6-5	TRBJ1-6	TRBD1	CASSYSQGHNSPLHF	TGTGCCAGCAGTTACTCACAGGGGCATAATTCACCCCTCCACTTT
.	TRBV7-9	TRBJ2-7	TRBD2	CASSLAGVGLASYEQYF	TGTGCCAGCAGCTTAGCCGGGGTTGGACTAGCGAGTTACGAGCAGTACTTC
.	TRBV3-1/TRBV3-2	TRBJ2-5	.	CASSQWSGGQETQYF	TGTGCCAGCAGCCAATGGTCGGGTGGTCAAGAGACCCAGTACTTC
.	TRBV2	TRBJ2-3	TRBD2	CASRLAGSTDTQYF	TGTGCCAGCAGGCTAGCGGGAAGCACAGATACGCAGTATTTT
.	TRBV28	TRBJ2-7	.	CASSSNGAGVDEQYF	TGTGCCAGCAGTTCGAATGGAGCCGGGGTCGACGAGCAGTACTTC
.	TRBV11-3	TRBJ2-3	TRBD1	CASSHRGQGPDTQYF	TGTGCCAGCAGCCACCGCGGACAGGGGCCAGATACGCAGTATTTT
once	TRBV7-9	TRBJ2-7	TRBD1	CASSPTVKGTGIEQYF	TGTGCCAGCAGCCCCACGGTGAAGGGGACAGGCATCGAGCAGTACTTC
.	TRBV4-1	TRBJ1-2	.	CASSQDNRETNYGYTF	TGCGCCAGCAGCCAGGATAACAGAGAAACTAACTATGGCTACACCTTC
.	TRBV5-6	TRBJ1-2	.	CASSLVRGADNYGYTF	TGTGCCAGCAGCTTGGTACGGGGGGCGGATAACTATGGCTACACCTTC
.	TRBV5-5	TRBJ1-5	TRBD1	CASSPGQTSNQPQHF	TGTGCCAGCAGCCCGGGACAGACTAGCAATCAGCCCCAGCATTTT
.	TRBV27	TRBJ1-1	TRBD1	CASSLSGQGASEAFF	TGTGCCAGCAGTTTATCCGGACAGGGGGCTTCTGAAGCTTTCTTT
.	TRBV5-5	TRBJ1-2	.	CASSLAGELDYGYTF	TGTGCCAGCAGCTTGGCCGGAGAACTTGACTATGGCTACACCTTC
.	TRBV11-2	TRBJ1-1	.	CASSLNPGNTEAFF	TGTGCCAGCAGCTTAAACCCCGGGAACACTGAAGCTTTCTTT
.	TRBV5-1	TRBJ2-2	TRBD1	CASSWKDGTGSTGELFF	TGCGCCAGCAGCTGGAAGGACGGGACAGGGTCTACCGGGGAGCTGTTTTTT
.	TRBV7-3	TRBJ2-1	.	CASSPSKEPYNEQFF	TGTGCCAGCAGCCCAAGTAAGGAGCCCTACAATGAGCAGTTCTTC
.	TRBV13	TRBJ2-3	.	CASSLRGGLDTQYF	TGTGCCAGCAGCTTACGCGGGGGCCTGGATACGCAGTATTTT
.	TRBV13	TRBJ1-1	TRBD1	CASSLVQGGPNTEAFF	TGTGCCAGCAGCTTAGTTCAGGGGGGCCCGAACACTGAAGCTTTCTTT
few	TRBV27	TRBJ1-3	TRBD1	CASRRTGGNTIYF	TGTGCCAGCAGAAGGACAGGGGGAAACACCATATATTTT
.	TRBV7-8	TRBJ2-2	.	CASSLDLGRALLTGELFF	TGTGCCAGCAGCTTAGATCTGGGCAGGGCTCTTCTTACCGGGGAGCTGTTTTTT
.	TRBV6-6	TRBJ1-3	TRBD1	CASSYWGQYSGNTIYF	TGTGCCAGCAGTTACTGGGGACAGTACTCTGGAAACACCATATATTTT
.	TRBV7-8	TRBJ1-1	.	CASSLVGGLDTEAFF	TGTGCCAGCAGCTTAGTGGGGGGGTTGGACACTGAAGCTTTCTTT